These T cell receptor beta chains were read from a single sample in a study of T cell repertoires in cytomegalovirus infection. TCRdb re-called the reads through MiXCR, storing one row per CDR3 protein. The sample has some 900,000 distinct CDR3 sequences; about 31% are singletons. For these receptors, no antigen is known. The sequencing used cultured CD8+ T cells from PBMCs, collected from culture after CMV antigen stimulation. These receptors were taken from a human donor in good health (CMV status not recorded). Some clones in this sample may be carry-over from other donors' samples. CDR3s include the opening cysteine and the closing phenylalanine or tryptophan. Each record gives: V gene, J gene, D gene, clone size, CDR3 protein, CDR3 DNA. D genes are given only for firm matches. A row's size may be missing; if present it is once, few, many or a size class.

>TRBV7-6|TRBJ2-5|.|few
CASSAPGVYQETQYF
TGTGCCAGCAGCGCTCCAGGGGTGTACCAAGAGACCCAGTACTTC
>TRBV28|TRBJ2-1|.|.
CASSLQEGVSRNEQFF
TGTGCCAGCAGTTTACAGGAGGGGGTCTCCCGAAATGAGCAGTTCTTC
>TRBV7-8|TRBJ1-5|.|.
CASSPGPGGVGNQPQHF
TGTGCCAGCAGCCCGGGGCCCGGAGGTGTTGGCAATCAGCCCCAGCATTTT
>TRBV4-1|TRBJ2-1|.|.
CASSQDPGGVSYNEQFF
TGCGCCAGCAGCCAAGATCCAGGAGGGGTGAGCTACAATGAGCAGTTCTTC
>TRBV29-1|TRBJ1-2|.|.
CSVPNPNYGYTF
TGCAGCGTTCCTAACCCTAACTATGGCTACACCTTC
>TRBV6-6|TRBJ2-1|TRBD2|.
CASISGLAGGPRKDEQFF
TGTGCCAGCATTTCGGGACTAGCGGGGGGGCCCAGAAAGGATGAGCAGTTCTTC
>TRBV7-6|TRBJ1-2|TRBD1|few
CASSLRQGIRDNYGYTF
TGTGCCAGCAGCTTACGACAGGGGATTAGGGATAACTATGGCTACACCTTC
>TRBV29-1|TRBJ1-4|.|.
CSVALGQLAETNEKLFF
TGCAGCGTTGCGCTTGGACAACTCGCGGAAACTAATGAAAAACTGTTTTTT
>TRBV7-8|TRBJ1-2|TRBD1|many
CASSQTGGNYGYTF
TGTGCCAGCAGCCAGACAGGGGGCAACTATGGCTACACCTTC
>TRBV12-3/TRBV12-4|TRBJ2-7|.|.
CASSLSGQNSYEQYF
TGTGCCAGCAGTTTATCTGGACAGAATTCCTACGAGCAGTACTTC
>TRBV6-1|TRBJ2-5|TRBD1|.
CASSVWTGEKETQYF
TGTGCCAGCAGTGTGTGGACAGGGGAAAAAGAGACCCAGTACTTC
>TRBV4-3|TRBJ2-7|.|.
CASSQIGESEQYF
TGCGCCAGCAGCCAAATAGGAGAGTCCGAGCAGTACTTC
>TRBV7-9|TRBJ2-5|TRBD1|few
CASSGGQGVQETQYF
TGTGCCAGCAGCGGGGGACAGGGCGTACAAGAGACCCAGTACTTC
>TRBV6-5|TRBJ2-4|.|.
CASSSRGMAKNIQYF
TGTGCCAGCAGTTCTAGGGGGATGGCCAAAAACATTCAGTACTTC
>TRBV4-1|TRBJ2-7|.|few
CASSQILQGAFYEQYF
TGCGCCAGCAGCCAGATCTTACAGGGCGCATTCTACGAGCAGTACTTC
>TRBV7-2|TRBJ2-1|TRBD2|many
CASRPSSGGARWEQFF
TGTGCCAGCAGACCCTCTAGCGGGGGGGCTAGATGGGAGCAGTTCTTC
>TRBV27|TRBJ2-5|TRBD1|.
CASSGQGIGETQYF
TGTGCCAGCAGTGGACAGGGGATCGGGGAGACCCAGTACTTC
>TRBV25-1|TRBJ1-2|.|.
CASSSSRTYTF
TGTGCCAGCAGCAGTTCACGTACCTACACCTTC
>TRBV7-3|TRBJ1-1|TRBD1|.
CASSPQGDAEAFF
TGTGCCAGCAGCCCCCAGGGGGACGCTGAAGCTTTCTTT
>TRBV6-1|TRBJ2-3|.|many
CASSETHFTDTQYF
TGTGCCAGCAGTGAAACCCACTTCACAGATACGCAGTATTTT
>TRBV27|TRBJ2-1|TRBD1|.
CASSLLAGTGISYNEQFF
TGTGCCAGCAGTTTATTGGCCGGGACAGGGATTTCCTACAATGAGCAGTTCTTC
>TRBV10-3|TRBJ2-7|.|.
CAISRRADPDSEQYF
TGTGCCATCAGTCGACGAGCGGACCCAGATTCTGAGCAGTACTTC
>TRBV19|TRBJ1-3|.|.
CASSPRGEISGNTIYF
TGTGCCAGTAGTCCCCGGGGGGAGATCTCTGGAAACACCATATATTTT
>TRBV19|TRBJ1-5|.|once
CASSIGQTQPQHF
TGTGCCAGTAGTATAGGTCAGACTCAGCCCCAGCATTTT
>TRBV4-3|TRBJ1-6|TRBD1|.
CASSHYDRDDNSPLHF
TGCGCCAGCAGCCACTACGACAGGGACGATAATTCACCCCTCCACTTT
>TRBV4-2|TRBJ1-1|.|.
CASSQDWLLNTEAFF
TGTGCCAGCAGCCAAGATTGGTTATTGAACACTGAAGCTTTCTTT
>TRBV7-6|TRBJ1-1|.|.
CASSLVMGEAEAFF
TGTGCCAGCAGCTTAGTCATGGGGGAAGCTGAAGCTTTCTTT
>TRBV19|TRBJ1-6|.|few
CASSRQERGRSPLHF
TGTGCCAGTAGCCGCCAGGAGAGAGGGCGGTCACCCCTCCACTTT
>TRBV7-8|TRBJ2-1|.|many
CASSFLWRDGGISYNEQFF
TGTGCCAGCAGCTTCCTATGGCGGGACGGAGGAATCTCCTACAATGAGCAGTTCTTC
>TRBV19|TRBJ1-5|.|.
CASSPFIVSSNQPQHF
TGTGCCAGTAGTCCCTTCATCGTCTCTAGCAATCAGCCCCAGCATTTT
>TRBV27|TRBJ1-5|.|.
CASSLTEWGQPQHF
TGTGCCAGCAGTTTAACGGAGTGGGGTCAGCCCCAGCATTTT
>TRBV6-5|TRBJ1-1|TRBD1|few
CASSLGTGLIEAFF
TGTGCCAGCAGTTTAGGGACAGGACTTATTGAAGCTTTCTTT
>TRBV12-3/TRBV12-4|TRBJ1-1|.|.
CASSAGTLNTEAFF
TGTGCCAGCAGTGCCGGGACATTGAACACTGAAGCTTTCTTT
>TRBV7-9|TRBJ1-1|.|few
CASLGGDRNTEAFF
TGTGCCAGCCTTGGGGGGGACCGAAACACTGAAGCTTTCTTT
>TRBV20-1|TRBJ2-7|TRBD1|.
CSAQNRDRGYEQYF
TGCAGTGCTCAGAACCGGGACAGGGGCTACGAGCAGTACTTC
>TRBV7-9|TRBJ2-4|.|.
CASSATAGAKNIQYF
TGTGCCAGCAGCGCGACGGCGGGAGCCAAAAACATTCAGTACTTC
>TRBV11-1|TRBJ1-6|TRBD1|many
CASSDGQGYNSPLHF
TGTGCCAGCAGTGATGGACAGGGGTATAATTCACCCCTCCACTTT
>TRBV4-1|TRBJ2-7|TRBD1|.
CASSGTGSASYEQYF
TGCGCCAGCAGCGGGACAGGCTCGGCCTCCTACGAGCAGTACTTC
>TRBV6-5|TRBJ2-2|TRBD1|.
CATGTGGYTGELFF
TGTGCCACAGGGACAGGGGGCTACACCGGGGAGCTGTTTTTT
>TRBV6-2/TRBV6-3|TRBJ1-1|.|.
CASSYSKRNTEAFF
TGTGCCAGCAGTTACTCGAAAAGGAACACTGAAGCTTTCTTT
>TRBV6-1|TRBJ2-1|.|many
CASRYRVFEVVSIDEQFF
TGTGCCAGCCGATACCGGGTATTTGAAGTCGTCAGTATCGATGAGCAGTTCTTC
>TRBV7-2|TRBJ2-3|TRBD2|few
CATRRGGTDTQYF
TGTGCCACCCGGCGGGGGGGTACAGATACGCAGTATTTT